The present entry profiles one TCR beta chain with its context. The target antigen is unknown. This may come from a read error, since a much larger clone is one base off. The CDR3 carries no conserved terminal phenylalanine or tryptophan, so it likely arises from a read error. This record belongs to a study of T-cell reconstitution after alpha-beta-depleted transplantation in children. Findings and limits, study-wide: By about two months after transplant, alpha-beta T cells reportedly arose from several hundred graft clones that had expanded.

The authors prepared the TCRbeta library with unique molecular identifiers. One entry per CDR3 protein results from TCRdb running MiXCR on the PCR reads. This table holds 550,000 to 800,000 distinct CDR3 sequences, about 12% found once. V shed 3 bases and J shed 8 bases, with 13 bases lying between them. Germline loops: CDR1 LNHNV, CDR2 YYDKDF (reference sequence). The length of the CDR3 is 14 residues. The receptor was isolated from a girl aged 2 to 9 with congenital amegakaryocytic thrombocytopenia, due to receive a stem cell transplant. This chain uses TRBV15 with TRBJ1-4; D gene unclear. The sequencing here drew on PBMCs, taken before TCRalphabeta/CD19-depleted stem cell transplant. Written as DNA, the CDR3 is TGTGCCACCAGCAGTGGTTCAGGCTGGGAAAAACTGTTTTTA. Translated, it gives CATSSGSGWEKLFL.